This TCR beta chain was sequenced for a study of CDR3 diversity in severe acne. The CDR3 sequence is 16 residues long. CDR1 is SGHRS and CDR2 is YFSETQ in the germline V gene. Details on this clonotype: One junction end does not reproduce the germline sequence, and a read error may be involved.

TCRdb recomputed calls from the PCR reads with MiXCR, one row per CDR3 protein. This sample yields around 91,000 distinct CDR3 sequences, of which under 65% are seen a single time; roughly an eighth belongs to the top ten. This TCR derives from a male donor in good health, without acne. The gene calls are TRBV5-1 and TRBJ2-7; D possibly corresponds to TRBD1 (6 bases). Sequenced sample: blood. The chain's CDR3 is CASGFTSGTQVYEQYF. The CDR3, as DNA: TGCGCCAGCGGCTTTACCTCCGGGACACAAGTCTACGAGCAGTACTTC.